Sequencing of this TCR beta chain was carried out in a study of blood T cell repertoires in COVID-19. Study overall: Italy, Spain and the United States were the sources of the convalescent and acute COVID-19 samples. Nucleic acid was either cDNA or gDNA, and it came from T cells, B-cell-depleted T cells, or PBMCs.

The V gene's germline CDR1 is SGHVS and CDR2 FNYEAQ. The V gene lost 0 bases and the J gene lost 2 bases, with 14 bases spanning the gap. The CDR3 contains 17 residues. Source study methods: Amplification with reference gene primers provided the estimates of nucleated cell counts. Sequenced by immunoSEQ multiplex PCR; TCRdb stores in-frame clones only, minus some. V and J calls and clone size are as listed in that table; D and trimming were resolved from the DNA. The data contain some 220,000 clones, around 80% of them seen just once; the ten biggest clones take up over 1%. A single count supports this clone. While infection was still active, Seattle patients were enrolled and then followed longitudinally.

This receptor was obtained from a woman in her twenties or thirties with COVID-19, enrolled during active disease. The sample consisted of peripheral blood. The V and J genes are TRBV7-6 and TRBJ1-3; D remains ambiguous. In DNA form, the CDR3 reads TGTGCCAGCAGCTTAGCGCCCTCTTACAGCCCTGGAAACACCATATATTTT. It specifies CASSLAPSYSPGNTIYF.